The 3 T cell receptor beta chains in this list originate from one sample, sequenced in a study of cytomegalovirus exposure and HLA in healthy donors. 13 Jbeta primers and 60 Vbeta primers were used for the PCR. This table comes from immunoSEQ multiplex PCR, and its TCRdb copy is limited to in-frame clones, with some not included. The sample has 150,000 to 200,000 clones; about four fifths are singletons. The sample was PBMCs. These receptors originate from a woman in her late teens or twenties in good health and CMV-seronegative.

This rearrangement joins TRBV28 to TRBJ2-2; TRBD1 matches 7 bases. The CDR3 has 14 amino acids. In germline, CDR1 is MDHEN, CDR2 SYDVKM. Trimming at V came to 7 bases and at J to 4 bases, leaving 6 bases not matched to a gene. Written as DNA, the CDR3 is TGTGCCAGCATGAAGGGGGCGGTCACCGGGGAGCTGTTTTTT. Amino acid sequence: CASMKGAVTGELFF.

This chain joins TRBV6-5 and TRBJ2-1, with D possibly being TRBD1 (6 bases). Per the germline V gene, CDR1 is MNHEY and CDR2 is SVGAGI. The germline V and J ends were trimmed by 5 bases and 6 bases, with 17 bases remaining between them. CDR3 length: 15 amino acids. The CDR3 DNA reads as TGTGCCAGCAGTCCCCAGGGGCTTTTCGGCAATGAGCAGTTCTTC. Its translation: CASSPQGLFGNEQFF.

The V gene is TRBV7-2, the J gene TRBJ2-2; the match to TRBD2 covers 13 bases. V lost 5 bases and J lost 8; bases outside the gene matches: 8. Germline V gene sequence: CDR1 SGHTA, CDR2 FQGNSA. The CDR3 covers 16 residues. The CDR3 DNA reads TGTGCCAGCAGCACCCACGGGACTAGCGGGAAGGGGGAGCTGTTTTTT. Its translation is CASSTHGTSGKGELFF.